One and the same sample provided the 3 T cell receptor beta chains below, sequenced in a study of cytomegalovirus exposure and HLA in healthy donors. It was with 60 Vbeta and 13 Jbeta primers that the PCR ran. Data came from immunoSEQ multiplex PCR; TCRdb stores just in-frame clones and leaves some out. The repertoire holds around 200,000 clones, 80% to 85% seen once, with approximately 0.8% in the top ten. Sequencing was carried out using PBMCs. The receptors derive from a woman under 30 in good health and CMV-seronegative.

The V gene is TRBV5-1, the J gene TRBJ2-7, with a possible D match to TRBD1 (6 bases). Germline V gene data show CDR1 as SGHRS and CDR2 as YFSETQ. Between the trimmed V and J ends, which lost 10 bases and 4 bases, there was a span of 6 bases. The CDR3 loop spans 9 amino acids. CDR3 nucleotides: TGCGCCGGACAGTACGAGCAGTACTTC. Its protein is CAGQYEQYF.

The genes are TRBV2 and TRBJ2-7; 10 bases are shared with TRBD1. J gave up 5 bases and V 10 bases, and 5 bases lay outside the gene matches. CDR1 SNHLY and CDR2 FYNNEI come from the germline V gene. The CDR3 length is 12 residues. The CDR3 nucleotides read TGTGCCAAACTGGGGACAGGGGACGAGCAGTACTTC. The encoded protein is CAKLGTGDEQYF.

This sequence joins TRBV7-7 and TRBJ2-5; D might be TRBD2 (6 bases). V was shortened by 2 bases and J by 2 bases, with 12 bases between the two germline ends. Germline V CDR1 and CDR2: SSHAT, FNYEAQ (reference sequence). The CDR3 covers 15 residues. CDR3: CASSLKPSVQETQYF. In nucleotides, the CDR3 is TGTGCCAGCAGCTTAAAGCCTAGCGTTCAAGAGACCCAGTACTTC.